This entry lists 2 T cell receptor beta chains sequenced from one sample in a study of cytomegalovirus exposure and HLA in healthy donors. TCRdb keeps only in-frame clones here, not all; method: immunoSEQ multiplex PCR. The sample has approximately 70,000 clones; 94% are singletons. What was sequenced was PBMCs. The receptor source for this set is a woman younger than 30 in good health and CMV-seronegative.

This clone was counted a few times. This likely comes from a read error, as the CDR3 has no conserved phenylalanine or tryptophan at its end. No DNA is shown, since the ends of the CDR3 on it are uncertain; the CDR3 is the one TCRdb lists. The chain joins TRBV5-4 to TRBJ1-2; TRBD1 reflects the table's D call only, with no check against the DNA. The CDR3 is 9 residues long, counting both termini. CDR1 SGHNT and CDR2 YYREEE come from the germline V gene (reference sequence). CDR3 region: CASSPRTGR.

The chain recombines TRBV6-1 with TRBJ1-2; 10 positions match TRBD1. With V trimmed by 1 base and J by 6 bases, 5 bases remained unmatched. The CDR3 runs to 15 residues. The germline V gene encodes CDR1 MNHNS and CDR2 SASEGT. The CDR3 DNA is TGTGCCAGCAGTGAAGTATGGACAGGGGGTAATGGCTACACCTTC. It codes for CASSEVWTGGNGYTF.